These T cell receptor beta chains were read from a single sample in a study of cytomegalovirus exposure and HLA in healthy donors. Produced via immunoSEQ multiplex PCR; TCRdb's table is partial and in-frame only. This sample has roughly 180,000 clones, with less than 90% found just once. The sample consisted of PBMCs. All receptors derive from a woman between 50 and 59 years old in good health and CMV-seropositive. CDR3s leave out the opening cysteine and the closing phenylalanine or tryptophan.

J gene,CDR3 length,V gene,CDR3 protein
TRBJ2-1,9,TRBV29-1,SVARRGEQF
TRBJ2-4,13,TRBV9,ASSGGGIAKNIQY
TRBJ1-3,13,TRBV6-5,ASSRTGLSGNTIY
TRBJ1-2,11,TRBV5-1,ASSLGIQDGYT
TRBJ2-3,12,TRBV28,ATMEGASTDTQY
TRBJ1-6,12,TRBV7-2,ASSQNTPNSPLH
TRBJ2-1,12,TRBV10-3,AIKEAVLWDEQF
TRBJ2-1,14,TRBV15,ATSRISGGGYNEQF
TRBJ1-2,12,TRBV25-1,ASRRTGGWYGYT
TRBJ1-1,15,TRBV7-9,ASSLQGARTVNTEAF
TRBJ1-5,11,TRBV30,AWEVAAGQPQH
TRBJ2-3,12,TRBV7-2,ASSWGLGTDTQY
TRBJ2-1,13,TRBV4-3,ASSQEVSTGNEQF
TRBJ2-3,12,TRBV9,ASSVGGSLGAQY
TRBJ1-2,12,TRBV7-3,ASSSQTGVDGYT
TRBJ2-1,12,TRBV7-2,ASSSLGTGNEQF
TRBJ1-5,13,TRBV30,AWSRGTGGNQPQH
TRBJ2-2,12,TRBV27,ATRWTGATGELF
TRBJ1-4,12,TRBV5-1,ASSLEGGREKLF
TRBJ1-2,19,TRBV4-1,ASSQDSKDRGRLTSNYGYT
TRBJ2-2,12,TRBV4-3,ASSPQHGVGELF
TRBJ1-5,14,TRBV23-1,ASSQPGHPSYQPQH
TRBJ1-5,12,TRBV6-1,ASSEQGSNQPQH
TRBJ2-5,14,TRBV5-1,ASSLGSSGRRETQY
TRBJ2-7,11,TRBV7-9,ASSRGLFYEQY
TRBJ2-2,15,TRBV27,ASSIGTGGFGTGELF
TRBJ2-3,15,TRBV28,ASSPAPGGRAGDTQY
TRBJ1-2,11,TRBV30,ACGQGETYGYT
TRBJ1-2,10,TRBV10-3,AISDVAYGYT
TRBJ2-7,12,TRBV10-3,AIALGTSDYEQY